A single sample is the source of the 15 T cell receptor beta chains below, sequenced in a study of blood T cell repertoires in COVID-19. TCRdb keeps only in-frame clones here, not all; method: immunoSEQ multiplex PCR. Here the sample spans 300,000 to 450,000 clones, 80% to 90% being singletons. Sequenced: PBMCs or T cells enriched from blood (not recorded which). Receptors originate from a man aged 18 to 29 who had recovered from COVID-19.

The J gene is TRBJ2-7, the V gene TRBV28; maybe TRBD1 (6 bases). The germline V and J ends were trimmed by 5 bases and 3 bases, with 11 bases remaining between them. This CDR3 is built from 13 residues. The germline gives CDR1 MDHEN, CDR2 SYDVKM. Written as DNA, the CDR3 is TGTGCCAGCAGTACAGGGTCCGGCTACGAGCAGTACTTC. Amino acids: CASSTGSGYEQYF.

The V call is TRBV28, the J call TRBJ2-7; D unclear. The CDR3 has 15 residues. Germline V gene lookup returns CDR1 MDHEN and CDR2 SYDVKM. Trimming took off 3 bases at V and 0 bases at J, with 12 bases between the two ends. The CDR3 here is CASSFVRTSSYEQYF. The CDR3 DNA follows: TGTGCCAGCAGTTTTGTGAGAACTTCCTCCTACGAGCAGTACTTC.

This chain uses TRBV7-3 with TRBJ2-5; TRBD2 aligns across 7 bases. CDR1 is SGHTA and CDR2 is FQGTGA in the germline V gene. The CDR3 has 15 residues. J was trimmed by 2 bases and V by 7 bases; bases with no gene match: 10. CDR3 protein: CASTTLTSQQETQYF. CDR3 nucleotide sequence: TGTGCCAGCACGACACTGACTAGCCAACAAGAGACCCAGTACTTC. Filled out from reference TRBV7-3 and TRBJ2-5, the complete variable domain reads GAGVSQTPSNKVTEKGKYVELRCDPISGHTALYWYRQSLGQGPEFLIYFQGTGAADDSGLPNDRFFAVRPEGSVSTLKIQRTERGDSAVYLCASTTLTSQQETQYFGPGTRLLVL.

The chain uses TRBV10-3 and TRBJ2-2; 9 bases agree with TRBD1. Germline loops: CDR1 ENHRY, CDR2 SYGVKD. The CDR3 is made up of 14 amino acids. Trimming removed 8 bases from V and 5 bases from J; junction bases left unmatched: 6. CDR3 loop: CAIDDRGGTGELFF. The CDR3 DNA sequence: TGTGCCATCGATGACAGGGGGGGAACCGGGGAGCTGTTTTTT.

The gene calls are TRBV9 and TRBJ1-2; no reliable D call. Looked up from germline, CDR1 is SGDLS and CDR2 is YYNGEE. There are 14 residues in the CDR3. Trimming pared 2 bases from V and 2 bases from J, leaving 10 bases between. The CDR3 here is CASSVLLANYGYTF. For the CDR3, the DNA is TGTGCCAGCAGCGTGTTGCTGGCCAACTATGGCTACACCTTC.

This clone was seen a single time. This chain links TRBV7-9 with TRBJ2-3; TRBD1 matches 9 bases. V shed 6 bases, J shed 3 bases, and the junction held 10 bases outside the gene matches. This CDR3 is built from 16 residues. Germline V gene data show CDR1 as SEHNR and CDR2 as FQNEAQ (reference sequence). CDR3 in DNA: TGTGCCAGCAGATACAACCGGGACAGGGAAACAGATACGCAGTATTTT. Its protein is CASRYNRDRETDTQYF.

The chain combines TRBV2 with TRBJ1-2; 8 bases fit TRBD1. Germline trimming cut 6 bases from V and 7 bases from J; bases unmatched to any gene: 7. The germline V gene has CDR1 SNHLY and CDR2 FYNNEI. The CDR3 consists of 13 residues. CDR3 amino acids: CASSPDRGGGYTF. The CDR3 region has the DNA TGTGCCAGCAGCCCCGACAGGGGCGGTGGCTACACCTTC.

The chain couples TRBV6-5 to TRBJ2-7, with 9 bases lining up with TRBD1. Germline CDR1 reads MNHEY; CDR2 reads SVGAGI. This CDR3 region has 14 residues. J gave up 3 bases and V 6 bases, and 6 bases lay outside the gene matches. The CDR3 DNA follows: TGTGCCAGCAGGGCCGGGACAGGGCTCTACGAGCAGTACTTC. Translated: CASRAGTGLYEQYF.

The chain couples TRBV11-2 to TRBJ1-2; 7 nucleotides agree with TRBD1. Per the germline V gene, CDR1 is SGHAT and CDR2 is FQNNGV. With 5 bases clipped from V and 4 bases from J, the junction kept 13 bases outside the gene matches. This CDR3 has 16 residues. The CDR3 loop reads CASSLNTNRGGYGYTF. DNA for the CDR3: TGTGCCAGCAGCCTAAATACCAACAGGGGCGGCTATGGCTACACCTTC. Drawing the rest from reference TRBV11-2 and TRBJ1-2, the complete variable domain is EAGVAQSPRYKIIEKRQSVAFWCNPISGHATLYWYQQILGQGPKLLIQFQNNGVVDDSQLPKDRFSAERLKGVDSTLKIQPAKLEDSAVYLCASSLNTNRGGYGYTFGSGTRLTVV.

This clone was observed a single time. The gene calls are TRBV25-1 and TRBJ2-1; D might be TRBD2 (7 bases). V was cut by 1 base and J by 0 bases, with 13 bases left in between. The CDR3 runs to 17 residues. Germline V gene sequence: CDR1 MGHDK, CDR2 SYGVNS. The CDR3 region has the DNA TGTGCCAGCAGTGAATTCCGCGGGGGCCCCTCCTACAATGAGCAGTTCTTC. Translating it yields CASSEFRGGPSYNEQFF.

The chain combines TRBV27 with TRBJ2-7; 12 bases are shared with TRBD1. Germline V CDR1 and CDR2: MNHEY, SMNVEV (reference sequence). J was trimmed by 5 bases and V by 5 bases; bases with no gene match: 7. The CDR3 consists of 15 residues. The CDR3 nucleotides are TGTGCCAGCAGTAGGGGGGACAGGGGGCTCAACGAGCAGTACTTC. It is translated as CASSRGDRGLNEQYF.

The chain combines TRBV28 with TRBJ1-5, with D possibly matching TRBD1 (5 bases). This CDR3 contains 17 residues. Germline values: CDR1 MDHEN, CDR2 SYDVKM. Deletions cut 7 bases from V and 0 bases from J, with 19 bases between. The chain's CDR3 is CASISLMGGTSNQPQHF. CDR3 DNA: TGTGCCAGCATCTCCTTAATGGGAGGGACTAGCAATCAGCCCCAGCATTTT.

J is TRBJ2-2 and V is TRBV7-2; 10 bases line up with TRBD1. This CDR3 is built from 17 residues. Germline-derived CDR1 and CDR2 are SGHTA and FQGNSA. The junction had 6 bases not matched to a gene; V was cut back by 1 base and J by 4 bases. CDR3 DNA: TGTGCCAGCAGCTTAGTCTCGACAGGGGGCTTCACCGGGGAGCTGTTTTTT. This sequence encodes CASSLVSTGGFTGELFF.

For this clone: The sample carries other DNA sequences with the same CDR3. The chain is built from TRBV10-3 and TRBJ1-5, with D possibly being TRBD1 (6 bases). CDR3 length equals 15 residues. CDR1 is ENHRY and CDR2 is SYGVKD in the germline V gene. V was pared by 5 bases and J by 0 bases, with 11 bases between. The CDR3 spells CAISRDKYSNQPQHF. The CDR3 DNA reads TGTGCCATCAGTAGGGACAAGTATAGCAATCAGCCCCAGCATTTT.

This clone has a handful of counts. The chain carries TRBV4-2 and TRBJ2-1; maybe TRBD1 (6 bases). V lost 0 bases and J 1 base, leaving 16 bases between the germline ends. The CDR3 is made up of 18 amino acids. Germline loops: CDR1 LGHNA, CDR2 YNFKEQ. CDR3 bases: TGTGCCAGCAGCCAAGATTGGGGGAGAGGGGGTTCCTACAATGAGCAGTTCTTC. This translates into CASSQDWGRGGSYNEQFF.